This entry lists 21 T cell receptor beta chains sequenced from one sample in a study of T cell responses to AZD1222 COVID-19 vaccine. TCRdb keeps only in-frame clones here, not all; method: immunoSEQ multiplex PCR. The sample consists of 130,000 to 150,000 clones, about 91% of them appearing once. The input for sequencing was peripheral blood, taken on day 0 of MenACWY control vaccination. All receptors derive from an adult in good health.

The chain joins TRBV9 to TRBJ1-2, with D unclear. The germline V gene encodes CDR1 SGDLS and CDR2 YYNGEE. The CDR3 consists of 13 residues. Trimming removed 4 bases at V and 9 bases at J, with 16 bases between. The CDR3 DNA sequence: TGTGCCAGCAGCCTTTCGGACGGCCTGAGCTACACCTTC. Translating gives CASSLSDGLSYTF. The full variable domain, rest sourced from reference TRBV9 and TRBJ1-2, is DSGVTQTPKHLITATGQRVTLRCSPRSGDLSVYWYQQSLDQGLQFLIQYYNGEERAKGNILERFSAQQFPDLHSELNLSSLELGDSALYFCASSLSDGLSYTFGSGTRLTVV.

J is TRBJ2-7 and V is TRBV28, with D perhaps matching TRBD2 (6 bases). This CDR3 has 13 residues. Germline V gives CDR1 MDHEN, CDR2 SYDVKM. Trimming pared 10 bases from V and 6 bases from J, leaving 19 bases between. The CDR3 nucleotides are TGTGCCATCCGGCCGCAGGGAGGCGTCGAGCAGTACTTC. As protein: CAIRPQGGVEQYF.

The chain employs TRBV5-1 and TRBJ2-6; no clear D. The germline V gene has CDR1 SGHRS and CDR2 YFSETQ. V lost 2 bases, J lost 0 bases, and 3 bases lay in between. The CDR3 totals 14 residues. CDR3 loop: CASSFRSGANVLTF. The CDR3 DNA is TGCGCCAGCAGCTTCCGCTCTGGGGCCAACGTCCTGACTTTC.

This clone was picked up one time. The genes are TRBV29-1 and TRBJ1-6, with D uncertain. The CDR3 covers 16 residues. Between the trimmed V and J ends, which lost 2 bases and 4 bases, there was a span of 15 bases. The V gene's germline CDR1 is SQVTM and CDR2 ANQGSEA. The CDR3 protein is CSVEFGRLMYNSPLHF. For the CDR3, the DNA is TGCAGCGTTGAATTTGGTCGGCTGATGTATAATTCACCCCTCCACTTT. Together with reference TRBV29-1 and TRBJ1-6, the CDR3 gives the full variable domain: SAVISQKPSRDICQRGTSLTIQCQVDSQVTMMFWYRQQPGQSLTLIATANQGSEATYESGFVIDKFPISRPNLTFSTLTVSNMSPEDSSIYLCSVEFGRLMYNSPLHFGNGTRLTVT.

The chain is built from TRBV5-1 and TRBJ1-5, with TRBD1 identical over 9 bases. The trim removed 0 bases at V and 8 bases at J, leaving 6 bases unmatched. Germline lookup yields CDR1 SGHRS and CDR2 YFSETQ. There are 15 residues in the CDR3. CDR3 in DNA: TGCGCCAGCAGCTTGGCGGGACAGGGAGAGGAGCCCCAGCATTTT. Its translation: CASSLAGQGEEPQHF.

CDR3 bases: TGTGCCAGCAGCCAAGGGGACAGCGTAGATAGCACTGAAGCTTTCTTT. Amino acid sequence: CASSQGDSVDSTEAFF. V gene TRBV4-2 combines with J gene TRBJ1-1, with TRBD1 matching 7 bases. CDR1 and CDR2 from the germline V gene are LGHNA and YNFKEQ. J was trimmed by 4 bases and V by 1 base; bases with no gene match: 9. The CDR3 loop spans 16 amino acids.

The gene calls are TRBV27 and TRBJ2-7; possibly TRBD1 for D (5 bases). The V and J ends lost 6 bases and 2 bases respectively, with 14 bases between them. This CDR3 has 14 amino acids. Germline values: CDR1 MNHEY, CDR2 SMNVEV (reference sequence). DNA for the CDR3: TGTGCCAGCAGATCTTCCCAGGGAACCTACGAGCAGTACTTC. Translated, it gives CASRSSQGTYEQYF.

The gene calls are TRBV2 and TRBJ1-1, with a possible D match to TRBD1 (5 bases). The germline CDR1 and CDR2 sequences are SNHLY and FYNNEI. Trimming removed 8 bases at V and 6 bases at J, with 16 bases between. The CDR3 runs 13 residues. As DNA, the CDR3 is TGTGCCAGCTTATTCGGGGGGATGGCTGAAGCTTTCTTT. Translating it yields CASLFGGMAEAFF.

CDR3 DNA: TGTGCCAGCAGCCATTTGCTAGCGGCCAGCTCCTACGAGCAGTACTTC. It codes for CASSHLLAASSYEQYF. V gene TRBV7-9 combines with J gene TRBJ2-7, with 7 bases that match TRBD2. Germline loops: CDR1 SEHNR, CDR2 FQNEAQ (reference sequence). The V and J ends lost 5 bases and 0 bases, in that order; junction bases with no gene match: 10. The CDR3 length is 16 residues.

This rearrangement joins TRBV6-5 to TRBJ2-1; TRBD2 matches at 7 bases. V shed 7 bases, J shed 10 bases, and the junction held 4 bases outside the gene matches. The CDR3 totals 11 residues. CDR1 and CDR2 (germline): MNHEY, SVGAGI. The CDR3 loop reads CASTTSAEQFF. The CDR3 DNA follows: TGTGCCAGCACTACTAGCGCCGAGCAGTTCTTC.

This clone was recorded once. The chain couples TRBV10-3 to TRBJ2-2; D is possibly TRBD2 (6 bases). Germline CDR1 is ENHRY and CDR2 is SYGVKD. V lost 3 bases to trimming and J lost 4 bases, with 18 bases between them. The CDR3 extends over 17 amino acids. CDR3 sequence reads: CAISEGPAGIGTGELFF. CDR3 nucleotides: TGTGCCATCAGTGAAGGTCCGGCGGGGATCGGCACCGGGGAGCTGTTTTTT.

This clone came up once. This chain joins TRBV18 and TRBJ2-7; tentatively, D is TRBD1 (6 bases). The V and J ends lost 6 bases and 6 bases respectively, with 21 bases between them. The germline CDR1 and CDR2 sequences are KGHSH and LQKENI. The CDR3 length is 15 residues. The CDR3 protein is CASSQQGRVPPEQYF. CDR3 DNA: TGTGCCAGCTCTCAACAGGGAAGGGTCCCGCCCGAGCAGTACTTC.

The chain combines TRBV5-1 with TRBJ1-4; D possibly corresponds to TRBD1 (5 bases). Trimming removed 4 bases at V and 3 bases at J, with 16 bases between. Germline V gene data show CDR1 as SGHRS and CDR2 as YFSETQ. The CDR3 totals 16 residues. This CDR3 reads CASSPGTSRANEKLFF. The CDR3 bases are TGCGCCAGCAGCCCGGGGACTTCTAGGGCTAATGAAAAACTGTTTTTT.

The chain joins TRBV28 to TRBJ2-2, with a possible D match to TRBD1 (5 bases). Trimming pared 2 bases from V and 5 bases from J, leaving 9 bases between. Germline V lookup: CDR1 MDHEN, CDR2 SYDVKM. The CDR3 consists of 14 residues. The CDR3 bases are TGTGCCAGCAGTTTACAGGGTATGACCGGGGAGCTGTTTTTT. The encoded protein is CASSLQGMTGELFF. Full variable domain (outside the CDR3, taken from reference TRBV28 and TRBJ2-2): DVKVTQSSRYLVKRTGEKVFLECVQDMDHENMFWYRQDPGLGLRLIYFSYDVKMKEKGDIPEGYSVSREKKERFSLILESASTNQTSMYLCASSLQGMTGELFFGEGSRLTVL.

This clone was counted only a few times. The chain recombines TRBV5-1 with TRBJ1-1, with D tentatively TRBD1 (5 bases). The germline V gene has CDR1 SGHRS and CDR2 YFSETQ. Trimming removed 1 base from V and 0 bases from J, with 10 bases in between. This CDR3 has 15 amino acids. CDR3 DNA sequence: TGCGCCAGCAGCTTGAGGGGAAACTTGAACACTGAAGCTTTCTTT. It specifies CASSLRGNLNTEAFF.

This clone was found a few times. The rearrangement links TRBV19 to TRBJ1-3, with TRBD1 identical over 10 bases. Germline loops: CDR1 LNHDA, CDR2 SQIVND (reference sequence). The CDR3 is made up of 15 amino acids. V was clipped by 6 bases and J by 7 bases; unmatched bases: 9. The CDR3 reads CASSLMGQGSNTIYF. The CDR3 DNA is TGTGCCAGTAGCCTTATGGGACAGGGGAGCAACACCATATATTTT.

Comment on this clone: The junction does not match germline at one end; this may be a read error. CDR3 region: CASSFRSGRADTQYF. Here the CDR3 DNA reads TGTGCTAGCAGCTTTCGGTCCGGAAGAGCGGATACGCAGTATTTT. The rearrangement joins TRBV7-7 to TRBJ2-3; no reliable D call. Per the germline V gene, CDR1 is SSHAT and CDR2 is FNYEAQ (reference sequence). This CDR3 has 15 amino acids.

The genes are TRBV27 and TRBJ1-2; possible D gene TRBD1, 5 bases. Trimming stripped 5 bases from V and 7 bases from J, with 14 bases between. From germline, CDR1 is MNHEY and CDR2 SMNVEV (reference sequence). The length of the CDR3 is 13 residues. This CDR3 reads CASSPGTAFGYTF. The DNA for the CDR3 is TGTGCCAGCAGTCCTGGGACGGCCTTTGGCTACACCTTC.

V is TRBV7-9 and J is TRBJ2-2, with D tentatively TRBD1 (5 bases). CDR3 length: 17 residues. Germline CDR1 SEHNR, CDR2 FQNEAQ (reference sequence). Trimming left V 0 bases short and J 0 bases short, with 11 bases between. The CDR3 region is CASSLARQGSNTGELFF. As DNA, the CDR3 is TGTGCCAGCAGCTTAGCGCGGCAGGGTTCGAACACCGGGGAGCTGTTTTTT.

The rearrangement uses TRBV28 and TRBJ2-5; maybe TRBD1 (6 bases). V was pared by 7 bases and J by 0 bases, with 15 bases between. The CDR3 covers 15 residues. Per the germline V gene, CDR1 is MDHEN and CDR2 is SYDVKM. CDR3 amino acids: CASNSYWTDQETQYF. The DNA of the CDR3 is TGTGCCAGCAACAGTTACTGGACAGACCAAGAGACCCAGTACTTC.

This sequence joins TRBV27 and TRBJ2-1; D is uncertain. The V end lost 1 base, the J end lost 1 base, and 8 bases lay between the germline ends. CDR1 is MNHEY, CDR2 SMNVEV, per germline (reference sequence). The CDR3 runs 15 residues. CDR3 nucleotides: TGTGCCAGCAGTTTATTTCCGACTTCCTACAATGAGCAGTTCTTC. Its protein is CASSLFPTSYNEQFF.